This passage covers 28 T cell receptor beta chains from one sample sequenced in a study of T cell responses to AZD1222 COVID-19 vaccine. TCRdb keeps only in-frame clones here, not all; method: immunoSEQ multiplex PCR. The data show around 120,000 clones, roughly 90% seen once. This sample comprised peripheral blood, obtained on day 0 of AZD1222 vaccination. The receptors come from an adult in good health.

The gene calls are TRBV6-5 and TRBJ2-3; a weak D match, TRBD2 (6 bases). CDR1 MNHEY and CDR2 SVGAGI come from the germline V gene. The CDR3 totals 13 residues. Trimming pared 8 bases from V and 8 bases from J, leaving 17 bases between. The CDR3 bases are TGTGCCAGCCGTAAGGTGGGGGGTGGTACGCAGTATTTT. This translates into CASRKVGGGTQYF.

V gene TRBV13 combines with J gene TRBJ2-7, with D perhaps matching TRBD1 or TRBD2 (6 bases each). V lost 5 bases to trimming and J lost 3 bases, with 11 bases between them. This CDR3 has 13 amino acids. CDR1 and CDR2 (germline): PRHDT, FYEKMQ (reference sequence). The CDR3 reads CASSGGTFYEQYF. CDR3 bases: TGTGCCAGCAGCGGCGGGACATTCTACGAGCAGTACTTC.

In this sample, this clone turned up once. The genes are TRBV4-3 and TRBJ2-7; possibly TRBD2 for D (6 bases). Germline loops: CDR1 LGHNA, CDR2 YSLEER. This CDR3 contains 15 residues. The V and J ends lost 4 bases and 0 bases respectively, with 13 bases between them. The CDR3 bases are TGCGCCAGCAGCCGTGGGACTCCCAGCTCCTACGAGCAGTACTTC. This encodes CASSRGTPSSYEQYF.

The chain joins TRBV4-3 to TRBJ2-1, with D possibly being TRBD1 (5 bases). The V end was cut by 1 base, the J end by 5 bases, with 12 bases between. Germline values: CDR1 LGHNA, CDR2 YSLEER. CDR3 length: 15 amino acids. The CDR3 here is CASSQGRTYDNEQFF. The CDR3 DNA follows: TGCGCCAGCAGCCAAGGACGGACATATGACAATGAGCAGTTCTTC.

The sample holds one count of this clone. This chain links TRBV7-9 with TRBJ2-7, with 9 positions matching TRBD1. CDR3 size: 15 residues. The V segment lost 5 bases and the J segment 3 bases; nucleotides outside the gene matches: 8. CDR1 and CDR2 (germline): SEHNR, FQNEAQ (reference sequence). This chain's CDR3 is CASSPPGQGNYEQYF. DNA of the CDR3: TGTGCCAGCAGCCCGCCGGGACAGGGAAACTACGAGCAGTACTTC.

This sequence joins TRBV5-1 and TRBJ2-5; TRBD2 agrees at 8 bases. CDR1 is SGHRS, CDR2 YFSETQ, per germline. CDR3 size: 15 residues. V dropped 2 bases and J dropped 4; count of bases not matched to a gene: 7. For the CDR3, the DNA is TGCGCCAGCAGCTTAAGCGGGGGCCGAGGAGAGACCCAGTACTTC. It translates to CASSLSGGRGETQYF.

This clone was found once. The chain is built from TRBV2 and TRBJ2-1, with 10 nucleotides matching TRBD2. In germline, CDR1 is SNHLY, CDR2 FYNNEI. V gave up 11 bases and J gave up 10 bases; unmatched junction bases: 17. This CDR3 is 15 amino acids long. CDR3 DNA: TGTGCCGGACTAAGAGTAGCGGGGGGTGCGTCGGAGCAGTTCTTC. Translating it yields CAGLRVAGGASEQFF.

This clone came up a few times. The chain is built from TRBV7-9 and TRBJ2-3; TRBD2 is a possible D gene (6 bases). The CDR3 totals 12 residues. V lost 5 bases and J 13 bases, leaving 16 bases between the germline ends. From germline, CDR1 is SEHNR and CDR2 FQNEAQ (reference sequence). The CDR3 bases are TGTGCCAGCAGCGAGTCTAGCGCTATGGAGTATTTT. This codes for CASSESSAMEYF. Drawing the rest from reference TRBV7-9 and TRBJ2-3, the complete variable domain is DTGVSQNPRHKITKRGQNVTFRCDPISEHNRLYWYRQTLGQGPEFLTYFQNEAQLEKSRLLSDRFSAERPKGSFSTLEIQRTEQGDSAMYLCASSESSAMEYFGPGTRLTVL.

The chain links TRBV28 to TRBJ2-1; the match to TRBD1 covers 8 bases. This CDR3 contains 16 residues. After removal of 5 bases from V and 4 bases from J, the junction contained 10 bases not matched to a gene. Germline CDR1 MDHEN, CDR2 SYDVKM. CDR3 sequence reads: CASSGRARGLYNEQFF. In DNA form, the CDR3 reads TGTGCCAGCAGTGGGCGGGCCAGGGGGCTATACAATGAGCAGTTCTTC. The full variable domain, rest sourced from reference TRBV28 and TRBJ2-1, is DVKVTQSSRYLVKRTGEKVFLECVQDMDHENMFWYRQDPGLGLRLIYFSYDVKMKEKGDIPEGYSVSREKKERFSLILESASTNQTSMYLCASSGRARGLYNEQFFGPGTRLTVL.

V usage is TRBV12-2 and J usage is TRBJ2-3; the D call in the table, TRBD2, was not verified against the DNA. TRBV12-2 represents a pseudogene. This CDR3 spans 18 amino acids. CDR3 sequence: CASRSRTSGGAPTDTQYF. The CDR3 nucleotides read TGTGCAAGTCGCTCACGGACTAGCGGGGGGGCCCCCACAGATACGCAGTATTTT.

This chain uses TRBV18 with TRBJ1-1, with TRBD1 matching 7 bases. Germline V gene lookup returns CDR1 KGHSH and CDR2 LQKENI. V gave up 6 bases and J gave up 6 bases; unmatched junction bases: 4. The CDR3 spans 12 residues. DNA of the CDR3: TGTGCCAGCTCGTCCGGGACAGCTGAAGCTTTCTTT. Translated: CASSSGTAEAFF.

This clone appeared a few times. The chain couples TRBV12-3 or TRBV12-4 to TRBJ1-2; no firm D call. V was cut by 2 bases and J by 1 base, with 5 bases left in between. CDR3 size: 13 residues. The CDR3 DNA reads TGTGCCAGCAGTTTAAGTAATAACTATGGCTACACCTTC. Translation gives CASSLSNNYGYTF.

The chain carries TRBV19 and TRBJ2-2, with TRBD2 matching over 13 bases. The CDR3 sequence is 20 residues long. CDR1 is LNHDA and CDR2 is SQIVND in the germline V gene (reference sequence). V trimming: 5 bases; J trimming: 5 bases; junction bases outside the gene matches: 17. Here the CDR3 reads CASSHHRGRLAGGWTGELFF. The CDR3 bases are TGTGCCAGTAGTCACCACAGGGGGCGACTAGCGGGAGGTTGGACCGGGGAGCTGTTTTTT.

Comments on this clone: A read error may produce the germline difference seen at one junction end. The rearrangement links TRBV5-6 to TRBJ1-6; 8 positions agree with TRBD1. Germline CDR1 is SGHDT and CDR2 is YYEEEE. The CDR3 length is 14 residues. CDR3: CASSLGRGPSPLHF. The CDR3 DNA reads TGTGCCAGCAGTTTGGGCAGGGGGCCTTCACCCCTCCACTTT.

J is TRBJ2-3 and V is TRBV7-2; D is unclear. Germline V CDR1 and CDR2: SGHTA, FQGNSA. V lost 0 bases, J lost 8 bases, and 12 bases lay in between. CDR3 length: 14 residues. The CDR3 DNA is TGTGCCAGCAGCTTAGCGACCCTTTCGGGTACGCAGTATTTT. It yields the protein CASSLATLSGTQYF.

The CDR3 bases are TGTGCCAGCAGCTCTGATCAACGGGGGGCAAGTGAAGGCTACACCTTC. Residues: CASSSDQRGASEGYTF. V is TRBV3-1 (or the pseudogene TRBV3-2) and J is TRBJ1-2; TRBD1 might be the D (6 bases). Germline CDR1 reads LGHDT; CDR2 reads YNNKEL (reference sequence). The CDR3 has 16 amino acids. V lost 5 bases, J lost 8 bases, and 24 bases lay in between.

J is TRBJ2-2 and V is TRBV6-2 or TRBV6-3, with a weak D call TRBD2 (5 bases). The CDR3 loop spans 17 amino acids. The germline V gene has CDR1 MNHEY and CDR2 SVGEGT. V lost 0 bases and J 5 bases, leaving 16 bases between the germline ends. The CDR3 loop is CASSYSWYRGGTGELFF. The CDR3 bases are TGTGCCAGCAGTTACTCTTGGTATCGGGGTGGTACCGGGGAGCTGTTTTTT.

The chain has TRBV19 and TRBJ2-2, with a possible D match to TRBD2 (6 bases). Per germline, CDR1 LNHDA and CDR2 SQIVND (reference sequence). The V end lost 10 bases, the J end lost 7 bases, and 25 bases lay between the germline ends. CDR3 size: 16 residues. As DNA, the CDR3 is TGTGCCACTAAGGACTACTGGCAGGGCAAGAACGGGGAGCTGTTTTTT. Its protein is CATKDYWQGKNGELFF.

The chain carries TRBV28 and TRBJ2-3; 9 bases fit TRBD1. The CDR3 consists of 16 residues. Germline loops: CDR1 MDHEN, CDR2 SYDVKM. V lost 5 bases to trimming and J lost 4 bases; unmatched junction nucleotides: 10. CDR3 in amino acids: CASSASGTGYSDTQYF. The CDR3 DNA reads TGTGCCAGCAGTGCCTCCGGGACAGGGTACTCAGATACGCAGTATTTT. Full variable domain (remainder filled in from reference TRBV28 and TRBJ2-3): DVKVTQSSRYLVKRTGEKVFLECVQDMDHENMFWYRQDPGLGLRLIYFSYDVKMKEKGDIPEGYSVSREKKERFSLILESASTNQTSMYLCASSASGTGYSDTQYFGPGTRLTVL.

The chain has TRBV7-2 and TRBJ1-1; D gene unclear. This CDR3 has 11 residues. V was trimmed by 6 bases and J by 11 bases, leaving 13 bases between them. The germline CDR1 and CDR2 sequences are SGHTA and FQGNSA. The CDR3 DNA reads TGTGCCAGCAGGCTGGGGATTGGGGCTTTCTTT. Amino acid sequence: CASRLGIGAFF.

The rearrangement uses TRBV15 and TRBJ2-5; 14 bases agree with TRBD2. With 5 bases clipped from V and 2 bases from J, the junction kept 7 bases outside the gene matches. Germline loops: CDR1 LNHNV, CDR2 YYDKDF (reference sequence). The length of the CDR3 is 17 residues. The CDR3 reads CATSRYGLAGGQETQYF. In DNA form, the CDR3 reads TGTGCCACCAGCCGATACGGACTAGCGGGGGGACAAGAGACCCAGTACTTC.

The rearrangement uses TRBV19 and TRBJ1-5; a possible D gene is TRBD1 (5 bases). V was shortened by 1 base and J by 7 bases, with 14 bases between the two germline ends. Germline CDR1 LNHDA, CDR2 SQIVND (reference sequence). The CDR3 sequence is 15 residues long. CDR3 bases: TGTGCCAGTAGTATAGGCCCAGGGCCGTACCAGCCCCAGCATTTT. This gives the protein CASSIGPGPYQPQHF.

In nucleotides, the CDR3 is TGTGCCAGCAGTTCGTGGTCGGGACACACCTACGAGCAGTACTTC. Its translation is CASSSWSGHTYEQYF. J is TRBJ2-7 and V is TRBV11-2, with a tentative D call TRBD1 (6 bases). V lost 6 bases, J lost 2 bases, and 17 bases lay in between. The length of the CDR3 is 15 residues. Germline V gives CDR1 SGHAT, CDR2 FQNNGV.

V gene TRBV5-6 combines with J gene TRBJ2-3; D is ambiguous. Germline values: CDR1 SGHDT, CDR2 YYEEEE. V lost 2 bases, J lost 3 bases, and 7 bases lay in between. This CDR3 contains 13 residues. CDR3 coding DNA: TGTGCCAGCAGCTTCCGCGTGACAGATACGCAGTATTTT. This codes for CASSFRVTDTQYF.

V gene TRBV5-1 combines with J gene TRBJ2-6, with a weak D call TRBD2 (5 bases). Per germline, CDR1 SGHRS and CDR2 YFSETQ. CDR3 length: 16 residues. The V end lost 1 base, the J end lost 4 bases, and 12 bases lay between the germline ends. This CDR3 is CASSLSGEYGANVLTF. The DNA of the CDR3 is TGCGCCAGCAGCTTGTCCGGGGAGTACGGGGCCAACGTCCTGACTTTC. Using reference TRBV5-1 and TRBJ2-6 for the parts outside the CDR3, the full variable domain is KAGVTQTPRYLIKTRGQQVTLSCSPISGHRSVSWYQQTPGQGLQFLFEYFSETQRNKGNFPGRFSGRQFSNSRSEMNVSTLELGDSALYLCASSLSGEYGANVLTFGAGSRLTVL.

This chain uses TRBV27 with TRBJ2-3; 9 bases map to TRBD2. The germline V gene encodes CDR1 MNHEY and CDR2 SMNVEV (reference sequence). CDR3 length equals 19 residues. V was pared by 2 bases and J by 2 bases, with 14 bases of the junction left unmatched. CDR3 bases: TGTGCCAGCAGTTTAACCCCCCCCGCGGCGGGAGGGCCCACAGATACGCAGTATTTT. Its translation: CASSLTPPAAGGPTDTQYF.

V usage is TRBV7-9 and J usage is TRBJ1-2; D gene unclear. This CDR3 region has 13 residues. Germline CDR1 and CDR2: SEHNR and FQNEAQ (reference sequence). Trimming pared 2 bases from V and 2 bases from J, leaving 6 bases between. CDR3 region: CASSLNENYGYTF. The DNA of the CDR3 is TGTGCCAGCAGCTTAAATGAGAACTATGGCTACACCTTC. Supplemented by reference TRBV7-9 and TRBJ1-2, the full variable domain reads DTGVSQNPRHKITKRGQNVTFRCDPISEHNRLYWYRQTLGQGPEFLTYFQNEAQLEKSRLLSDRFSAERPKGSFSTLEIQRTEQGDSAMYLCASSLNENYGYTFGSGTRLTVV.

The gene calls are TRBV6-5 and TRBJ1-2; 7 nucleotides align to TRBD1. CDR3 length: 15 amino acids. V lost 6 bases, J lost 4 bases, and 11 bases stayed unmatched. The germline V gene has CDR1 MNHEY and CDR2 SVGAGI. The CDR3 DNA follows: TGTGCCAGCAGCCCGCAACCCGGGACAGCCTATGGCTACACCTTC. Translating gives CASSPQPGTAYGYTF.